A single TCR beta chain is shown here with its context. Its antigen is as yet unknown. The sample is drawn from a study of T-cell memory formation after mild COVID-19. The wider study: The TCR clusters were mostly specific to one donor. Findings and caveats of the study: Contracting clones from day 15 to 85 had balanced CD4/CD8; later expanders favoured CD4+. Some responding clones appeared in pre-infection memory, suggesting cross-reactive memory joined.

5'RACE with constant-segment primers yielded barcoded, UMI-tagged TCR alpha and TCR beta cDNA libraries. TCRdb recomputed calls from the 5' RACE reads with MiXCR, one row per CDR3 protein. Among 350,000 to 450,000 distinct CDR3 sequences listed, 25% to 30% were seen once. V lost 1 base and J lost 3; bases outside the gene matches: 9. This CDR3 has 19 residues. Germline CDR1 is SGHRS and CDR2 is YFSETQ. This receptor was identified in an adult woman who had mild COVID-19 (a few samples of this study predate the infection). Cell type and time point are not known. The chain links TRBV5-1 to TRBJ2-3; 15 bases are shared with TRBD2. The source material was PBMCs or a T cell subset sorted from them (not recorded which). The CDR3 reads CASSLLPGLAGGATDTQYF. In nucleotides, the CDR3 is TGCGCCAGCAGCTTGCTCCCGGGACTAGCGGGGGGCGCGACAGATACGCAGTATTTT.